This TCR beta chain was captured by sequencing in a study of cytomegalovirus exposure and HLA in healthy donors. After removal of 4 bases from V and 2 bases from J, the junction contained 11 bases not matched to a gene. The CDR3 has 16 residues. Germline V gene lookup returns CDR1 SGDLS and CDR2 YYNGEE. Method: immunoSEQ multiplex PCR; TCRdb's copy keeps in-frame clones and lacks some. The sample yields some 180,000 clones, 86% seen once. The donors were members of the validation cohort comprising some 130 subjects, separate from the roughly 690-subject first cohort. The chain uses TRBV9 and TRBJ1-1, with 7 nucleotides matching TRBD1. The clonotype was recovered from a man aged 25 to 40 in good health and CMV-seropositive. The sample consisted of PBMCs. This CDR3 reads CASSPRQGPPNTEAFF. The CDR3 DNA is TGTGCCAGCAGCCCTCGACAGGGCCCTCCCAACACTGAAGCTTTCTTT.